Listed below are T cell receptor beta chains from one sample, sequenced in a study of blood T cell repertoires in COVID-19. Only in-frame clones appear in the TCRdb table, and some are missing; sequencing was by immunoSEQ multiplex PCR. Among 110,000 to 150,000 clones listed, roughly 84% were seen once. Sequenced material: peripheral blood. The receptors originated from a human donor in a cohort sampled during active COVID-19. CDR3s include the opening cysteine and the closing phenylalanine or tryptophan. D genes are given only for firm matches. Clone sizes are given selectively: once, few, many, or a class where the clone is expanded.

abundance	d_gene	v_gene	j_gene	CDR3aa	CDR3nt
NA	TRBD2	TRBV5-1	TRBJ2-1	CASSLTSGTYNEQFF	TGCGCCAGCAGCTTGACTAGCGGCACCTACAATGAGCAGTTCTTC
NA	TRBD1	TRBV5-6	TRBJ1-2	CASSFTGTDGYTF	TGTGCCAGCAGCTTTACCGGGACAGATGGCTACACCTTC
NA	TRBD2	TRBV5-1	TRBJ2-3	CASSSHGLAGNTDTQYF	TGCGCCAGCAGCTCACATGGACTAGCGGGGAACACAGATACGCAGTATTTT
NA	NA	TRBV20-1	TRBJ1-2	CSASVGRNYGYTF	TGCAGTGCTAGTGTGGGCAGGAACTATGGCTACACCTTC
few	NA	TRBV3-1/TRBV3-2	TRBJ2-2	CASRSLGELFF	TGTGCCAGCAGGAGCTTAGGGGAGCTGTTTTTT
NA	TRBD2	TRBV7-8	TRBJ2-5	CASSLSGGLFGETQYF	TGTGCCAGCAGCTTAAGCGGGGGACTGTTTGGAGAGACCCAGTACTTC
once	NA	TRBV18	TRBJ2-7	CASSPSLGGPEQYF	TGTGCCAGCTCACCTTCCCTTGGGGGCCCCGAGCAGTACTTC
NA	NA	TRBV6-5	TRBJ1-2	CASSYGGGRGYTF	TGTGCCAGCAGTTACGGCGGTGGGAGAGGCTACACCTTC
once	TRBD1	TRBV7-8	TRBJ2-1	CASSPPGGGTGSFF	TGTGCCAGCAGCCCGCCCGGGGGCGGGACAGGGTCGTTCTTC
once	NA	TRBV7-2	TRBJ2-2	CASSLGGHTGELFF	TGTGCCAGCAGCTTAGGGGGGCACACCGGGGAGCTGTTTTTT
NA	TRBD1	TRBV19	TRBJ1-2	CASSISRGLGYGYTF	TGTGCCAGTAGTATATCAAGGGGGCTCGGCTATGGCTACACCTTC
NA	NA	TRBV7-9	TRBJ1-1	CASSLAGDRNEAFF	TGTGCCAGCAGCTTAGCGGGCGACAGAAATGAAGCTTTCTTT
NA	NA	TRBV7-8	TRBJ2-7	CASSSAYEQYF	TGTGCCAGCAGTTCAGCCTACGAGCAGTACTTC
NA	TRBD1	TRBV19	TRBJ2-3	CASSIGGQGGDTQYF	TGTGCCAGTAGTATAGGAGGACAGGGAGGAGATACGCAGTATTTT
NA	NA	TRBV28	TRBJ2-3	CASSWQITDTQYF	TGTGCCAGCAGTTGGCAGATCACAGATACGCAGTATTTT
few	TRBD1	TRBV9	TRBJ1-2	CASSDGTDRFYGYTF	TGTGCCAGCAGCGATGGGACAGATCGTTTCTATGGCTACACCTTC
NA	TRBD2	TRBV24-1	TRBJ2-3	CATSDGAGAADTQYF	TGTGCCACCAGTGATGGAGCGGGAGCGGCAGATACGCAGTATTTT
NA	TRBD1	TRBV5-1	TRBJ2-2	CASSSGQGLSNTGELFF	TGCGCCAGCAGCAGCGGACAGGGGCTGTCGAACACCGGGGAGCTGTTTTTT
NA	NA	TRBV19	TRBJ2-3	CATMEGNTQYF	TGTGCAACCATGGAGGGGAATACGCAGTATTTT
NA	NA	TRBV7-3	TRBJ1-6	CASSLNGDIISPLHF	TGTGCCAGCAGCTTAAACGGGGACATAATTTCACCCCTCCACTTT
few	NA	TRBV10-1	TRBJ2-5	CASNTVTKETQYF	TGCGCCAGCAACACTGTAACTAAAGAGACCCAGTACTTC
NA	TRBD1	TRBV19	TRBJ1-6	CASRPGQGNSPLHF	TGTGCCAGTCGACCGGGACAGGGCAATTCACCCCTCCACTTT
once	TRBD1	TRBV7-2	TRBJ1-5	CASSLTGGNQPQHF	TGTGCCAGCAGCCTTACAGGGGGCAATCAGCCCCAGCATTTT